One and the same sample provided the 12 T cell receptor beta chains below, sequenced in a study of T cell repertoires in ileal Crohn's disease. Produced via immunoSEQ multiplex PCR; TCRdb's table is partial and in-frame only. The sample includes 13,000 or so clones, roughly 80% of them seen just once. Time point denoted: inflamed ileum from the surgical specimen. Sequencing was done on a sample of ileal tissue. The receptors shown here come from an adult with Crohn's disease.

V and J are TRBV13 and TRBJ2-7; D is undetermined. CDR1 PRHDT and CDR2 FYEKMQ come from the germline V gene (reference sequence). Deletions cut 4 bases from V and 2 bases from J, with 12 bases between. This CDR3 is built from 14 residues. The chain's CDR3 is CASSSSKPTYEQYF. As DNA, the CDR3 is TGTGCCAGCAGCTCCTCGAAACCTACCTACGAGCAGTACTTC.

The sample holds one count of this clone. The CDR3 DNA sequence: TGTGCCAGCAGTCTCTCAGCTTCAAGAACCTACGAGCAGTACTTC. Residues: CASSLSASRTYEQYF. The V and J genes are TRBV6-1 and TRBJ2-7, with D hard to call. The CDR3 sequence is 15 residues long. CDR1 and CDR2 (germline): MNHNS, SASEGT. V was shortened by 5 bases and J by 2 bases, with 16 bases between the two germline ends.

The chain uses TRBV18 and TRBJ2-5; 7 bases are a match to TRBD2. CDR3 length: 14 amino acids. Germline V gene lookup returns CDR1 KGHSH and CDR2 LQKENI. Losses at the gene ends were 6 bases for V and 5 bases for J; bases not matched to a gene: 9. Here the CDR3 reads CASSRDAGVETQYF. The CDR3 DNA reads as TGTGCCAGCTCTCGTGATGCGGGGGTGGAGACCCAGTACTTC. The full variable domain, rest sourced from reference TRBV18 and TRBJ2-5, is NAGVMQNPRHLVRRRGQEARLRCSPMKGHSHVYWYRQLPEEGLKFMVYLQKENIIDESGMPKERFSAEFPKEGPSILRIQQVVRGDSAAYFCASSRDAGVETQYFGPGTRLLVL.

The CDR3 DNA follows: TGTGCCAGCCGACAGGGAGTGTCCTCTGGGGCCAACGTCCTGACTTTC. It is translated as CASRQGVSSGANVLTF. The chain combines TRBV2 with TRBJ2-6, with 7 bases that match TRBD1. Germline CDR1 is SNHLY and CDR2 is FYNNEI. The CDR3 sequence is 16 residues long. V was pared by 8 bases and J by 0 bases, with 7 bases of the junction left unmatched.

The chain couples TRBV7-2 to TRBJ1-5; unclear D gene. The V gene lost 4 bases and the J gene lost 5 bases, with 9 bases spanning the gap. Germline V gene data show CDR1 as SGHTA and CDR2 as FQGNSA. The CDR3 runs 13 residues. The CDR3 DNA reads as TGTGCCAGCAGCTCCAGCAACCATCAGCCCCAGCATTTT. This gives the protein CASSSSNHQPQHF.

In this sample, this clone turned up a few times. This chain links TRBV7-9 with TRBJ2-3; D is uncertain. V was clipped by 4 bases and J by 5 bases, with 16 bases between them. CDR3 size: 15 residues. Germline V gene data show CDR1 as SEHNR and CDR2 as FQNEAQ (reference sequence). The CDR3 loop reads CASSYDGRKIDTQYF. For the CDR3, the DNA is TGTGCCAGCAGCTACGATGGGCGGAAAATAGATACGCAGTATTTT.

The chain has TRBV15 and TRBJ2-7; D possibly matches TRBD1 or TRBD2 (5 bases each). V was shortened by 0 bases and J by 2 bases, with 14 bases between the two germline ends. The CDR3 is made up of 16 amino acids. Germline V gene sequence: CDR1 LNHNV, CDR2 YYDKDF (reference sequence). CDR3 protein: CATSRDIGTGTYEQYF. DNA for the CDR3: TGTGCCACCAGCAGAGATATCGGGACCGGAACCTACGAGCAGTACTTC.

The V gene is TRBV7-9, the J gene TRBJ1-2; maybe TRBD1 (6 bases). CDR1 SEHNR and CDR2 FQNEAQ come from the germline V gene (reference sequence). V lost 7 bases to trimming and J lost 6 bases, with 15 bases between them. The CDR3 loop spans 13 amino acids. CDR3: CASTGDTVNGYTF. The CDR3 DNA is TGTGCCAGCACCGGGGACACAGTCAATGGCTACACCTTC.

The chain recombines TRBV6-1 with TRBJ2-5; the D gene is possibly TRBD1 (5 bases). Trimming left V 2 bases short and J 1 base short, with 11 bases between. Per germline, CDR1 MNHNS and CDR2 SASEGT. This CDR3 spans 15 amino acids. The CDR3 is CASSEIVGVQETQYF. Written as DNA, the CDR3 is TGTGCCAGCAGTGAAATTGTAGGGGTCCAAGAGACCCAGTACTTC.

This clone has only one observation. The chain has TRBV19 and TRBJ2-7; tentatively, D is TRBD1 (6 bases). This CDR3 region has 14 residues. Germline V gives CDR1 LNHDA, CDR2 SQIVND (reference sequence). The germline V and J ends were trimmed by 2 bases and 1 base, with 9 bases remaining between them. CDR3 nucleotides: TGTGCCAGTAGTATACGGACAGAATCCTACGAGCAGTACTTC. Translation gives CASSIRTESYEQYF.

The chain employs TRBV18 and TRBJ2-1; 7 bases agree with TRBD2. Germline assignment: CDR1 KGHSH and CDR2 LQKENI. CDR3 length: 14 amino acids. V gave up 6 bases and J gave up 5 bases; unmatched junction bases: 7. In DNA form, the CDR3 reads TGTGCCAGCTCCCGCACGGGGAGGGACAATGAGCAGTTCTTC. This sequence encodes CASSRTGRDNEQFF. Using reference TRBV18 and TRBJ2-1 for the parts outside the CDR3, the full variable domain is NAGVMQNPRHLVRRRGQEARLRCSPMKGHSHVYWYRQLPEEGLKFMVYLQKENIIDESGMPKERFSAEFPKEGPSILRIQQVVRGDSAAYFCASSRTGRDNEQFFGPGTRLTVL.

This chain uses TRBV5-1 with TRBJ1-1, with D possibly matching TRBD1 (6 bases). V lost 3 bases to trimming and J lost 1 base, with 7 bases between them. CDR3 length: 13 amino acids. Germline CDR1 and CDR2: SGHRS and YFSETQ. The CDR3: CASSWTENTEAFF. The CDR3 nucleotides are TGCGCCAGCAGCTGGACAGAGAACACTGAAGCTTTCTTT.